A selection of T cell receptor beta chains follows, all from one sample in a study of radiation and T cells in renal cell carcinoma. Profiled with immunoSEQ multiplex PCR; TCRdb holds only in-frame clones, not every one. The sample lists tens of thousands of clones; roughly four fifths were seen once. This material consisted of blood, taken from a patient whose treatment included radiotherapy and nephrectomy. These receptors were taken from a man between 60 and 75 years old with renal cell carcinoma. Both conserved end residues are part of each CDR3. D genes are given only for firm matches. Some rows mark clone size as missing; the rest say once, few, many or name a class of expanded clone.

j_call v_call d_call clone_size cdr3_nt cdr3_aa
TRBJ2-7 TRBV4-1 NA once TGCGCCAGCAGCCAAGAAGGCGGCTGGGACGGGCACTACGAGCAGTACTTC CASSQEGGWDGHYEQYF
TRBJ2-7 TRBV4-2 TRBD2 NA TGTGCCAGCAGCCAAGGTGCTTCCGCGGGAGGGATCTACGAGCAGTACTTC CASSQGASAGGIYEQYF
TRBJ2-3 TRBV21-1 NA NA TGTGCCAGCAGCACAGAGGAGCAGTTCACAGATACGCAGTATTTT CASSTEEQFTDTQYF
TRBJ1-2 TRBV5-1 NA NA TGCGCCAGCAGCTTGACCGCAGTCTATGGCTACACCTTC CASSLTAVYGYTF
TRBJ2-7 TRBV4-1 NA NA TGCGCCAGCAGCCGCGGATCGGATTCCTACGAGCAGTACTTC CASSRGSDSYEQYF
TRBJ1-1 TRBV10-3 NA NA TGTGCCATCAGTCAAACGTCTGTAGAAGCTTTCTTT CAISQTSVEAFF
TRBJ1-2 TRBV2 NA NA TGTGCCAGCAGTGTTTCGAAGGTGGCAGGCTACACCTTC CASSVSKVAGYTF
TRBJ2-3 TRBV4-3 TRBD2 NA TGCGCCAGCAGCCAAGATTTCAGTTTGGCTAGCGGGAGTATAGATACGCAGTATTTT CASSQDFSLASGSIDTQYF
TRBJ2-7 TRBV11-2 NA NA TGTGCCAGCAGCTCTCGGGGGCGTAAGGCTTTCTACGAGCAGTACTTC CASSSRGRKAFYEQYF
TRBJ2-3 TRBV14 NA NA TGTGCCAGCAGCCAAGGAATCGGGAGTCCTACAGATACGCAGTATTTT CASSQGIGSPTDTQYF
TRBJ2-7 TRBV7-2 NA few TGTGCCAGCAGCCGAGGGACACGGTTTTACGAGCAGTACTTC CASSRGTRFYEQYF
TRBJ1-1 TRBV10-1 TRBD1 NA TGCGCCAGCAGTGAGTCCATCCGCACAGGGGTCGAAGCTTTCTTT CASSESIRTGVEAFF
TRBJ2-1 TRBV18 NA few TGTGCCAGCTCACCTTCCTCCGGGCAGGGGAGGAATGAGCAGTTCTTC CASSPSSGQGRNEQFF
TRBJ2-5 TRBV25-1 TRBD1 once TGTGCCAGCAGTGGTATGACAGGGGGATTGGAGACCCAGTACTTC CASSGMTGGLETQYF
TRBJ2-2 TRBV7-9 NA NA TGTGCCAGCAGCTTAGCCCACCAGCCTAGAGGCACCGGGGAGCTGTTTTTT CASSLAHQPRGTGELFF
TRBJ2-7 TRBV5-1 TRBD2 NA TGCGCCAGCCATACCGAGGGGAGGGATGAGCAGTACTTC CASHTEGRDEQYF
TRBJ1-6 TRBV30 NA few TGTGCCTGGAGTGTAGCGGGGGATTCCTATAATTCACCCCTCCACTTT CAWSVAGDSYNSPLHF
TRBJ2-7 TRBV5-5 NA NA TGTGCCAGCAGCTTGGCAGTGGCCGGGCTCGGGTCTTCGTACGAGCAGTACTTC CASSLAVAGLGSSYEQYF
TRBJ1-2 TRBV18 NA NA TGTGCCAGCTCACCCGCAGGTGACGGAGACTATGGCTACACCTTC CASSPAGDGDYGYTF
TRBJ2-2 TRBV4-3 NA few TGCGCCAGCAGCCAAGATGGGGCAGGTTCGAACACCGGGGAGCTGTTTTTT CASSQDGAGSNTGELFF
TRBJ2-7 TRBV6-5 TRBD1 NA TGTGCCAGCAGTAGACCCAGGGGGCTACAATACGAGCAGTACTTC CASSRPRGLQYEQYF
TRBJ1-2 TRBV5-1 NA NA TGCGCCAGCAGCTTGTCGGACGGGATTTACTATGGCTACACCTTC CASSLSDGIYYGYTF
TRBJ1-5 TRBV28 NA NA TGTGCCAGCAGTTGGGAATCTGGGCGGGTTAGCAATCAGCCCCAGCATTTT CASSWESGRVSNQPQHF
TRBJ2-5 TRBV5-6 NA NA TGTGCCAGCAGCTGGGCTTCGACAGCGGTGGAGACCCAGTACTTC CASSWASTAVETQYF
TRBJ2-4 TRBV27 NA NA TGTGCCAGCAGTTATATGGGTCGGGGGGCGAACATTCAGTACTTC CASSYMGRGANIQYF
TRBJ1-1 TRBV4-2 TRBD1 many TGTGCCAGCAGCCCGGGACAGGGGATTCAGGCGACTGAAGCTTTCTTT CASSPGQGIQATEAFF
TRBJ2-3 TRBV4-3 TRBD2 NA TGCGCCAGCAGCCAACGGACTAGCGGACCCACAGATACGCAGTATTTT CASSQRTSGPTDTQYF
TRBJ2-1 TRBV11-2 NA NA TGTGCCAGCAGCTCTACATTAAGCTCCTACAATGAGCAGTTCTTC CASSSTLSSYNEQFF
TRBJ1-5 TRBV4-3 NA NA TGCGCCAGCAGCCAGCACGGGACCCGCATCCAAATCTATAGCAATCAGCCCCAGCATTTT CASSQHGTRIQIYSNQPQHF
TRBJ2-7 TRBV2 NA NA TGTGCCAGCAGTGAAGGGCCTAGGAGGGACGAGCAGTACTTC CASSEGPRRDEQYF
TRBJ1-2 TRBV7-8 NA few TGTGCCAGCAGCAAGCGGGACGGTTCTAACTATGGCTACACCTTC CASSKRDGSNYGYTF
TRBJ1-2 TRBV6-1 NA once TGTGCCAGCAGTGAACCAGCGGGAAACTATGGCTACACCTTC CASSEPAGNYGYTF
TRBJ2-5 TRBV10-3 NA NA TGTGCCATCGGGGGAGACCTACAAGAGACCCAGTACTTC CAIGGDLQETQYF
TRBJ2-3 TRBV29-1 NA NA TGCAGCGTTGAACACTCGATGTCCACAGATACGCAGTATTTT CSVEHSMSTDTQYF
TRBJ2-1 TRBV6-6 TRBD2 few TGTGCCAGCACTCCCCCCCGGGGGGGGAGGGATGAGCAGTTCTTC CASTPPRGGRDEQFF
TRBJ2-5 TRBV10-2 TRBD2 NA TGCGCCAGCAGTGTAGAGTTAGCGGGAGTCGGGGAGACCCAGTACTTC CASSVELAGVGETQYF
TRBJ2-4 TRBV28 NA NA TGTGCCAGCAGTCCCGGGACTCCCCCGGCGGAAAACATTCAGTACTTC CASSPGTPPAENIQYF